This T cell receptor (beta chain) was sequenced in a study of blood T cell repertoires in COVID-19. TCRdb's table, derived via immunoSEQ multiplex PCR, lists solely in-frame clones and lacks some. This table has under 350,000 clones, 85% to 90% appearing once. V gave up 6 bases and J gave up 1 base; unmatched junction bases: 4. The germline V gene encodes CDR1 MNHEY and CDR2 SVGEGT. There are 15 residues in the CDR3. This chain joins TRBV6-2 or TRBV6-3 and TRBJ2-3; TRBD2 matches at 10 bases. The source is a human donor in a cohort sampled during active COVID-19. Sequencing used peripheral blood. The CDR3 nucleotides read TGTGCCAGCAGGCCTAGCGGGGGTCGCACAGATACGCAGTATTTT. Its protein is CASRPSGGRTDTQYF.